This passage covers 7 T cell receptor beta chains from one sample sequenced in a study of blood T cell repertoires in COVID-19. Measured with immunoSEQ multiplex PCR; TCRdb has only the in-frame clones, and not every one. The repertoire includes 250,000 to 350,000 clones, 84% of them detected once, and over 1.1% sits in the top ten. Sequenced material: peripheral blood. These receptors all come from a human donor with COVID-19, enrolled during active disease. The donor label of this sample is uncertain.

This rearrangement joins TRBV3-1 (or the pseudogene TRBV3-2) to TRBJ1-1, with TRBD1 matching 7 bases. The trim removed 4 bases at V and 3 bases at J, leaving 5 bases unmatched. From germline, CDR1 is LGHDT and CDR2 YNNKEL (reference sequence). The CDR3 totals 14 residues. CDR3 in amino acids: CASSPGQAYTEAFF. Written as DNA, the CDR3 is TGTGCCAGCAGCCCAGGACAGGCGTACACTGAAGCTTTCTTT.

The chain has TRBV28 and TRBJ1-5, with TRBD1 as a possible D gene (6 bases). This CDR3 contains 12 residues. Germline CDR1 MDHEN, CDR2 SYDVKM. CDR3 nucleotide sequence: TGTGCTGACGGGACATCCTATCAGCCCCAGCATTTT. Its translation is CADGTSYQPQHF. The whole variable domain, remainder taken from reference TRBV28 and TRBJ1-5, is DVKVTQSSRYLVKRTGEKVFLECVQDMDHENMFWYRQDPGLGLRLIYFSYDVKMKEKGDIPEGYSVSREKKERFSLILESASTNQTSMYLCADGTSYQPQHFGDGTRLSIL.

This clone was counted between two and nine times. The chain combines TRBV5-1 with TRBJ2-1; TRBD1 matches at 11 bases. CDR1 SGHRS and CDR2 YFSETQ come from the germline V gene. The CDR3 totals 15 residues. J lost 3 bases, V lost 4 bases, and 3 bases had no gene match. Here the CDR3 DNA reads TGCGCCAGCAGCCCCGGGACAGGGGGCTACAATGAGCAGTTCTTC. Translation: CASSPGTGGYNEQFF.

This chain connects TRBV10-1 to TRBJ1-5; 10 bases line up with TRBD1. This CDR3 spans 13 amino acids. With V trimmed by 8 bases and J by 4 bases, 2 bases remained unmatched. The germline V gene has CDR1 WNHNN and CDR2 SYGVQD (reference sequence). This chain's CDR3 is CASPGQGNQPQHF. The CDR3 nucleotides read TGCGCCAGCCCGGGACAGGGGAATCAGCCCCAGCATTTT.

The rearrangement links TRBV27 to TRBJ2-5; D possibly corresponds to TRBD1 (7 bases). This CDR3 spans 14 amino acids. Trimming took 3 bases from V and 5 from J, leaving 13 bases between them. Germline V gene data show CDR1 as MNHEY and CDR2 as SMNVEV (reference sequence). The CDR3 spells CASSLSRGAETQYF. In DNA form, the CDR3 reads TGTGCCAGCAGTTTGTCCAGGGGGGCGGAGACCCAGTACTTC.

The rearrangement uses TRBV11-2 and TRBJ2-5, with no clear D. Per the germline V gene, CDR1 is SGHAT and CDR2 is FQNNGV. The CDR3 is 12 residues long. Trimming removed 2 bases at V and 4 bases at J, with 5 bases between. For the CDR3, the DNA is TGTGCCAGCAGCTTAAATAGAGAGACCCAGTACTTC. This encodes CASSLNRETQYF.

This rearrangement joins TRBV6-5 to TRBJ1-1; perhaps TRBD1 as D (5 bases). Germline V gene lookup returns CDR1 MNHEY and CDR2 SVGAGI. V was shortened by 6 bases and J by 3 bases, with 14 bases between the two germline ends. The CDR3 covers 14 residues. This chain's CDR3 is CASRPQGGDTEAFF. The CDR3 coding sequence is TGTGCCAGCAGACCCCAGGGCGGGGACACTGAAGCTTTCTTT.